This entry features one T cell receptor (beta chain) sequence. Its antigen remains unidentified. The data originate from a study of response to subunit inactivated influenza vaccine. Whole-study findings and limits: The authors put forward the suggestion that each seasonal influenza vaccination may bring in only a limited number of new T cells.

With 7 bases removed from V and 10 bases from J, the gap between germline ends came to 22 bases. The CDR3 extends over 14 amino acids. TCRdb ran MiXCR on the RT-PCR reads and lists one entry per CDR3 protein. The top ten hold less than 2.5% of the sample, which has approximately 520,000 distinct CDR3 sequences, less than 30% seen once. This TCR was recovered from a middle-aged man who received an inactivated influenza vaccine. This chain connects TRBV12-3 or TRBV12-4 to TRBJ1-1; tentatively, D is TRBD1 (5 bases). The sample consisted of CD4+ T cells sorted from PBMCs, taken more than 4 days after vaccination. This CDR3 is CASKMGKDKRVAFF. CDR3 nucleotides: TGTGCCAGCAAAATGGGCAAGGACAAACGGGTAGCTTTCTTT.